The 3 T cell receptor beta chains below come from one sample, sequenced in a study of T cell repertoires in cytomegalovirus infection. Via MiXCR, TCRdb re-called the reads, giving one row per CDR3 protein. This table holds approximately 500,000 distinct CDR3 sequences, 16% found once. Sequenced sample: CD8+ T cells from PBMCs. These receptors all stem from a human donor in good health (CMV status not recorded). Some clones in this sample may be carry-over from other donors' samples.

The table lists this clonotype with many counts. The chain recombines TRBV7-2 with TRBJ1-2, with 7 positions matching TRBD1. The CDR3 length is 17 residues. The germline V gene encodes CDR1 SGHTA and CDR2 FQGNSA. The ends lost 4 bases at V and 1 base at J; junction bases unmatched: 12. The CDR3 here is CASSSLRDSPINYGYTF. DNA for the CDR3: TGTGCCAGCAGCTCACTCCGGGACAGTCCTATTAACTATGGCTACACCTTC.

CDR3 in amino acids: CASSPRSGRYEQYF. The CDR3 DNA is TGTGCCAGCAGCCCTCGAAGCGGCCGATACGAGCAGTACTTC. The rearrangement uses TRBV5-8 and TRBJ2-7; a weak D match, TRBD2 (5 bases). Germline lookup yields CDR1 SGHTS and CDR2 YDEGEE. CDR3 length: 14 amino acids. Trimming pared 4 bases from V and 4 bases from J, leaving 15 bases between.

The CDR3 sequence is CSARGQGGHTGELFF. Written as DNA, the CDR3 is TGCAGTGCTAGAGGGCAAGGGGGCCACACCGGGGAGCTGTTTTTT. The chain employs TRBV20-1 and TRBJ2-2, with 7 bases identical to TRBD1. The CDR3 covers 15 residues. CDR1 is DFQATT and CDR2 is SNEGSKA in the germline V gene (reference sequence). J was trimmed by 3 bases and V by 1 base; bases with no gene match: 5.